This TCR beta chain was identified during a study of metastatic and nonmetastatic thyroid tumors. Across the study: Repertoire comparison spanned blood and tumor or nodule tissue of malignant and benign thyroid patients. Study-wide results and caveats: Malignant thyroid tumors reportedly had TCR beta diversity that was significantly higher than in benign nodules, in blood and tumor.

Patients had received no treatment of any kind before thyroid surgery. CDR1 SEHNR and CDR2 FQNEAQ come from the germline V gene (reference sequence). This CDR3 contains 12 residues. V shed 5 bases and J shed 7 bases, with 11 bases lying between them. In the authors' workflow: The study built a papillary thyroid cancer distant-metastasis classifier from CDR3 differences across clinicopathological groups. TCRdb re-processed the PCR reads through MiXCR. The V and J calls reflect TCRdb's pipeline rather than the authors' work. The sample records approximately 15,000 clones, 20% to 25% being singletons. Within the sample, this clone is medium-sized. What it binds is not known.

This sequence originates from a female donor with papillary thyroid cancer or a benign thyroid nodule (not recorded which). Some clones in this sample may be carry-over from other donors' samples. The chain uses TRBV7-9 and TRBJ2-5; a weak D match, TRBD2 (6 bases). Sequencing was carried out using adjacent normal tissue. This CDR3 is CASSPTEGTQYF. CDR3 DNA sequence: TGTGCCAGCAGCCCGACGGAGGGGACCCAGTACTTC.